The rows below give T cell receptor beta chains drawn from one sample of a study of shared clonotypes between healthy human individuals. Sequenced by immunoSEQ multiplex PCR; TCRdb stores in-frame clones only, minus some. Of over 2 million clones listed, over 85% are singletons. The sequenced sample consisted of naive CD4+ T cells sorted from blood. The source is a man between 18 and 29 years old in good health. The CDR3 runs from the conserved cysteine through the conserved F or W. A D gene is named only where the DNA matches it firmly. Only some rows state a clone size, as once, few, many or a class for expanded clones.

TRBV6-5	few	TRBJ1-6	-	CASHQGWNSPLHF	TGTGCCAGCCACCAGGGTTGGAATTCACCCCTCCACTTT
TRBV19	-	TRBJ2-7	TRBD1	CASSIGNRGPYEQYF	TGTGCCAGTAGTATCGGGAACAGGGGCCCATACGAGCAGTACTTC
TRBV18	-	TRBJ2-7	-	CASSPGRKTYEQYF	TGTGCCAGCTCACCCGGCAGGAAAACCTACGAGCAGTACTTC
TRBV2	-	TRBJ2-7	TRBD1	CASRRGQGAVEQYF	TGTGCCAGCAGACGAGGTCAGGGGGCTGTCGAGCAGTACTTC
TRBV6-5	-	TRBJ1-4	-	CASSYLQGNEKLFF	TGTGCCAGCAGTTACCTACAGGGAAATGAAAAACTGTTTTTT
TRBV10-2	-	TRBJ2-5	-	CASSERGGQETQYF	TGCGCCAGCAGTGAGAGGGGGGGCCAAGAGACCCAGTACTTC
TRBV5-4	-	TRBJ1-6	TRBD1	CASSLVTRTGVNSPLHF	TGTGCCAGCAGCTTGGTCACGAGGACAGGGGTAAATTCACCCCTCCACTTT
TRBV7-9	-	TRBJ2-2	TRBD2	CASSFPSGTSGSTGELFF	TGTGCCAGCAGCTTTCCGTCCGGGACTAGCGGGAGTACCGGGGAGCTGTTTTTT
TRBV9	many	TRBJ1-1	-	CASSPRTETTEAFF	TGTGCCAGCAGCCCCAGGACGGAGACCACTGAAGCTTTCTTT
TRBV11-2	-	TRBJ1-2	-	CASSLRGKGGYTF	TGTGCCAGCAGCTTACGTGGCAAGGGTGGCTACACCTTC
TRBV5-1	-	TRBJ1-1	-	CASSLERTGTEAFF	TGCGCCAGCAGCTTGGAGAGAACGGGGACTGAAGCTTTCTTT
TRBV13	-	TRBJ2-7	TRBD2	CASSLNERGALQPSYEQYF	TGTGCCAGCAGCTTAAACGAGCGGGGGGCCTTACAACCCTCCTACGAGCAGTACTTC
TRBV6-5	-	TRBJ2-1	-	CASRSRGKNEQFF	TGTGCCAGCAGGTCTCGGGGTAAAAATGAGCAGTTCTTC
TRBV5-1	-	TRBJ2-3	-	CASSLERAPTDTQYF	TGCGCCAGCAGCTTGGAGAGAGCCCCCACAGATACGCAGTATTTT
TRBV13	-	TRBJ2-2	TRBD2	CASSSQRGGTGELFF	TGTGCCAGCAGCTCCCAGCGGGGGGGCACCGGGGAGCTGTTTTTT
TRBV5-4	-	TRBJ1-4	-	CASSLKANPEKLFF	TGTGCCAGCAGCTTGAAGGCGAATCCTGAAAAACTGTTTTTT
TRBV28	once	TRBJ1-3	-	CASSLAAGSGNTIYF	TGTGCCAGCAGTTTAGCAGCGGGCTCTGGAAACACCATATATTTT
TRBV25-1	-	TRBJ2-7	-	CASRPQGIGPPLLF	TGTGCCAGCAGGCCCCAGGGGATCGGCCCACCCTTACTATTC
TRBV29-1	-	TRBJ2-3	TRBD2	CSAPASGPDTQYF	TGCAGCGCCCCTGCTAGCGGTCCCGATACGCAGTATTTT
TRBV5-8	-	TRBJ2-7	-	CASSLVSSYEQYF	TGTGCCAGCAGCTTGGTTAGTAGCTACGAGCAGTACTTC
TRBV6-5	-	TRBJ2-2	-	CASSLQSGYTGELFF	TGTGCCAGCAGTTTACAGAGCGGATACACCGGGGAGCTGTTTTTT
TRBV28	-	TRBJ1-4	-	CASSLSPWRATNEKLFF	TGTGCCAGCAGTTTATCGCCCTGGAGGGCAACTAATGAAAAACTGTTTTTT
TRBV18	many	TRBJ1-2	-	CASSPLGSYGYTF	TGTGCCAGCTCACCGTTAGGGTCCTATGGCTACACCTTC
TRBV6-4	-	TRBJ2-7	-	CASSDSRASSYEQYF	TGTGCCAGCAGTGACTCTAGGGCGAGCTCCTACGAGCAGTACTTC
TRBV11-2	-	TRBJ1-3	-	CASSLEGTLWGSGNTIYF	TGTGCCAGCAGCTTAGAGGGGACTCTATGGGGCTCTGGAAACACCATATATTTT
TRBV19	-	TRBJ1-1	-	CASSIRGGTAFF	TGTGCCAGTAGTATCCGAGGGGGTACAGCTTTCTTT
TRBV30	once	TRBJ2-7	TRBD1	CAWSPELQGKSYEQYF	TGTGCCTGGAGTCCGGAACTACAGGGGAAGTCCTACGAGCAGTACTTC
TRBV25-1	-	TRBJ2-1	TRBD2	CASRGLAGGEQFF	TGTGCCAGCCGGGGACTAGCGGGGGGTGAGCAGTTCTTC
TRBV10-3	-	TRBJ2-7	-	CAISELRAGDEQYF	TGTGCCATCAGTGAGTTGAGAGCCGGGGACGAGCAGTACTTC
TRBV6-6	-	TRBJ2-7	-	CASSPHRDQGFEQYF	TGTGCCAGCAGCCCACACCGGGACCAGGGATTCGAGCAGTACTTC
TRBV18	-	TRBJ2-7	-	CASSPAGSYEQYF	TGTGCCAGCTCACCAGCGGGGTCCTACGAGCAGTACTTC
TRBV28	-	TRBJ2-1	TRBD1	CASSPPGQGYNEQFF	TGTGCCAGCAGTCCCCCCGGACAGGGGTACAATGAGCAGTTCTTC
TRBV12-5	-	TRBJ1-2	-	CASGLGSANAGVYGYTF	TGTGCTAGTGGTTTGGGCTCCGCCAATGCAGGGGTCTATGGCTACACCTTC
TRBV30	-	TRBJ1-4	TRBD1	CAWNPGQGDEKLFF	TGTGCCTGGAACCCGGGACAGGGAGATGAAAAACTGTTTTTT
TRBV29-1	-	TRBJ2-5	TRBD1	CSGGDRDRFTQYF	TGCAGCGGAGGGGACAGGGACCGCTTTACCCAGTACTTC
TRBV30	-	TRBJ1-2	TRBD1	CASWDRARINYGYTF	TGTGCCTCCTGGGACAGGGCCAGAATTAACTATGGCTACACCTTC
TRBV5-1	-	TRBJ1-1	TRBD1	CASSPGQGEGSTEAFF	TGCGCCAGCAGCCCGGGACAGGGGGAAGGGAGCACTGAAGCTTTCTTT
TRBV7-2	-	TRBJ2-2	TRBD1	CASSLVGQAYGELFF	TGTGCCAGCAGCTTAGTTGGACAGGCATACGGGGAGCTGTTTTTT
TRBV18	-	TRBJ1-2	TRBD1	CASSPGDRVWYGYTF	TGTGCCAGCTCACCAGGGGACAGGGTGTGGTATGGCTACACCTTC